This T cell receptor (beta chain) stems from a study of cytomegalovirus exposure and HLA in healthy donors. This clone was counted only a few times. Its antigen is not known. Study results and limitations: Rare TCR sequences predominated, though certain public TCRs were found in many donors. The authors later found HLA-associated TCR beta chains more clonally expanded than equally common others.

A multiplex PCR was run with 60 Vbeta primers and 13 Jbeta primers. Clones were read by immunoSEQ multiplex PCR, and TCRdb kept only the in-frame ones, dropping some. The repertoire consists of under 90,000 clones, with approximately 90% occurring once and the leading ten covering about 2.3%. The material sequenced was PBMCs. This TCR was recovered from a man younger than 30 in good health and CMV-seronegative.

In DNA form, the CDR3 reads TGTGCCAGCAGTTACTCGACAGGGGGAGTCTACGAGCAGTACTTC. Protein product: CASSYSTGGVYEQYF. The V gene is TRBV6-5, the J gene TRBJ2-7; 9 bases are shared with TRBD1. Germline V CDR1 and CDR2: MNHEY, SVGAGI. This CDR3 contains 15 residues. Germline trimming cut 0 bases from V and 3 bases from J; bases unmatched to any gene: 3.